A single TCR beta chain is shown here with its context. Its antigen remains unidentified. The data derive from a study of T cell responses to AZD1222 COVID-19 vaccine. Study-level points and caveats: Without day 14 samples, only post-peak T cell repertoires were studied. Targeting of unmutated variant regions was reportedly seen in nearly half of spike-specific TCRs. Vaccine-related CD4 TCRs covered spike, predominating at 160-218 and 743-854. Among AZD1222 vaccinees, only 6 or 7 were seropositive at baseline.

The protocol was immunoSEQ multiplex PCR, while the TCRdb copy is restricted to in-frame clones and leaves out a portion. The sample records approximately 74,000 clones, roughly 80% being singletons. Specimen: peripheral blood, collected on day 0 of AZD1222 vaccination. The TCR comes from an adult in good health.

The CDR3 DNA is TGTGCCAGCAGCGTAGAGGTCGTCTCCAACTATGGCTACACCTTC. As protein: CASSVEVVSNYGYTF. The chain has TRBV9 and TRBJ1-2; D is uncertain. The CDR3 spans 15 residues. CDR1 and CDR2 (germline): SGDLS, YYNGEE. Trimming took off 0 bases at V and 2 bases at J, with 11 bases between the two ends. Full variable domain (outside the CDR3, taken from reference TRBV9 and TRBJ1-2): DSGVTQTPKHLITATGQRVTLRCSPRSGDLSVYWYQQSLDQGLQFLIQYYNGEERAKGNILERFSAQQFPDLHSELNLSSLELGDSALYFCASSVEVVSNYGYTFGSGTRLTVV.